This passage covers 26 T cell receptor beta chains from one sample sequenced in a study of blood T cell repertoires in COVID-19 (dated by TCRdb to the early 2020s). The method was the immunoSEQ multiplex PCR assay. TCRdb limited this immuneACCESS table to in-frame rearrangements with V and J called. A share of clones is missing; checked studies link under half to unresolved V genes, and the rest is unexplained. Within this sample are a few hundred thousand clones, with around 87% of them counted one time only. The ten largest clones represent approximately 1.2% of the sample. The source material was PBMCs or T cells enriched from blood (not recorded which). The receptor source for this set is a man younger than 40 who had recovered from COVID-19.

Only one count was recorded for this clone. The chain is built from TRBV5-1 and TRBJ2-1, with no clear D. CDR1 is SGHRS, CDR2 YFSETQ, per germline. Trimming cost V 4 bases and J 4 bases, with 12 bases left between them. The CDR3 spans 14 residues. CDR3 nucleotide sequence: TGCGCCAGCAGCAAAAGACTTGGTTACAATGAGCAGTTCTTC. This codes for CASSKRLGYNEQFF.

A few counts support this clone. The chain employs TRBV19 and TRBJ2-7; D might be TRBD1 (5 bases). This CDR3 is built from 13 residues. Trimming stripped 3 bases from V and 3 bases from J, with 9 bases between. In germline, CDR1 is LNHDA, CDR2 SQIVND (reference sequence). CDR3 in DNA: TGTGCCAGTAGTATTAGGACAAACTACGAGCAGTACTTC. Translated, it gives CASSIRTNYEQYF.

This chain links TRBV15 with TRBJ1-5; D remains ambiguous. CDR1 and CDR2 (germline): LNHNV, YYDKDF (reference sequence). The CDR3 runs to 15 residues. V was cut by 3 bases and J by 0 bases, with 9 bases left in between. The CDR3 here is CATSSRADSNQPQHF. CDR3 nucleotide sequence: TGTGCCACCAGCAGTCGAGCGGATAGCAATCAGCCCCAGCATTTT.

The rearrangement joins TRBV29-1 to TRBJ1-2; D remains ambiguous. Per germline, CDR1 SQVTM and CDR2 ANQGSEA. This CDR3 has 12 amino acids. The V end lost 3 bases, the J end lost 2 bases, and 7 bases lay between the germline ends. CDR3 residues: CSVETENYGYTF. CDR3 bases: TGCAGCGTTGAGACGGAGAACTATGGCTACACCTTC.

CDR3 coding DNA: TGCAGTGCTAGTTTTCGGGGGATGGGGTACGAGCAGTACTTC. Translating it yields CSASFRGMGYEQYF. The chain has TRBV20-1 and TRBJ2-7; tentative D call: TRBD2 (6 bases). The germline V gene has CDR1 DFQATT and CDR2 SNEGSKA (reference sequence). The CDR3 totals 14 residues. V was cut by 3 bases and J by 4 bases, with 16 bases left in between.

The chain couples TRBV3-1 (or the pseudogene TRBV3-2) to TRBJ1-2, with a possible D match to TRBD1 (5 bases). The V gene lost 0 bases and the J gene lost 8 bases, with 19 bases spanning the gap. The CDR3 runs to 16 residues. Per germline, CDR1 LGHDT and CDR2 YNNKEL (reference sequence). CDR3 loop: CASSQEGERFRGGYTF. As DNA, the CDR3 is TGTGCCAGCAGCCAAGAAGGGGAAAGATTTAGAGGAGGCTACACCTTC.

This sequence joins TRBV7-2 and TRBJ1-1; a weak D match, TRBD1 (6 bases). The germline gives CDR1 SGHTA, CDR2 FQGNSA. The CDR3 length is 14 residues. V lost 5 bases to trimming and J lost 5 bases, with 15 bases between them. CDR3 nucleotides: TGTGCCAGCAGCCCCCTGAGGCAGGGGACTGAAGCTTTCTTT. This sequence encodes CASSPLRQGTEAFF.

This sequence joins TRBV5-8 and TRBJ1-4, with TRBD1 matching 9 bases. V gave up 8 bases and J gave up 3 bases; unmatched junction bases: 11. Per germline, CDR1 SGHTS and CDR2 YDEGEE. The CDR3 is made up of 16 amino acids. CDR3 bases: TGTGCCAGAGGACAGGGGTTCTCAGGAGCTAATGAAAAACTGTTTTTT. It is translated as CARGQGFSGANEKLFF.

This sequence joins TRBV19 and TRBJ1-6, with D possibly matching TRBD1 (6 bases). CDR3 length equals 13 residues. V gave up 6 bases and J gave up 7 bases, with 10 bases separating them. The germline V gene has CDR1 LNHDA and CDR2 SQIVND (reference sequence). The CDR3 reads CASSLGTNSPLHF. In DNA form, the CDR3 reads TGTGCCAGTAGCCTGGGGACAAATTCACCCCTCCACTTT.

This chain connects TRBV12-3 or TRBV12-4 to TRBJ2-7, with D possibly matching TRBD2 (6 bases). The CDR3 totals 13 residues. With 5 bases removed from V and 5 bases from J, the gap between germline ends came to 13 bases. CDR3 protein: CASSAGRGNEQYF. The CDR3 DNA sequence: TGTGCCAGCAGTGCGGGGAGAGGCAACGAGCAGTACTTC.

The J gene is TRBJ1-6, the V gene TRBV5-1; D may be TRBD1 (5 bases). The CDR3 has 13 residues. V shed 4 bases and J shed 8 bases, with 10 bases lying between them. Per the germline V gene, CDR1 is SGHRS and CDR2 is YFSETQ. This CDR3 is CASSDSGYSPLHF. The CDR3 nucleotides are TGCGCCAGCAGCGACAGCGGGTATTCACCCCTCCACTTT.

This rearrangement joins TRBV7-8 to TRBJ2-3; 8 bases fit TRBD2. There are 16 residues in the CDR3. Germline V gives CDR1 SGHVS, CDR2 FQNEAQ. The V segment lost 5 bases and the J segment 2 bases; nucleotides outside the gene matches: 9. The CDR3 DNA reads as TGTGCCAGCAGCATCGCAATAGCGGGGCCCACAGATACGCAGTATTTT. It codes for CASSIAIAGPTDTQYF.

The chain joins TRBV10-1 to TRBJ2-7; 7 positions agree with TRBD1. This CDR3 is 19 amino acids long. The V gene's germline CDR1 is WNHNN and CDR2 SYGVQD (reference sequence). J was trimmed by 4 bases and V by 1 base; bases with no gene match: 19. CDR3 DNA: TGCGCCAGCAGTGAGTTTGGGATAACGATAGGGGGCTTCTGGTACGAGCAGTACTTC. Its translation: CASSEFGITIGGFWYEQYF.

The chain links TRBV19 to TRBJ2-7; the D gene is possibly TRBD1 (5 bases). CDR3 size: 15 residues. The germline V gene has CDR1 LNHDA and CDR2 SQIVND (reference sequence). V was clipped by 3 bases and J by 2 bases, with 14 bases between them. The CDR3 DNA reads TGTGCCAGTAGTATCCAGGGCCATGGGGCCTACGAGCAGTACTTC. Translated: CASSIQGHGAYEQYF.

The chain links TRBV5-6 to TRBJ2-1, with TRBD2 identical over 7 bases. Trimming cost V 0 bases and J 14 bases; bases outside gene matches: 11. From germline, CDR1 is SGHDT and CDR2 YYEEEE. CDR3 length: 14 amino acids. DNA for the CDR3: TGTGCCAGCAGCTTGGGCCAGCGGGGCTTGGGGGAGTTCTTC. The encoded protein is CASSLGQRGLGEFF.

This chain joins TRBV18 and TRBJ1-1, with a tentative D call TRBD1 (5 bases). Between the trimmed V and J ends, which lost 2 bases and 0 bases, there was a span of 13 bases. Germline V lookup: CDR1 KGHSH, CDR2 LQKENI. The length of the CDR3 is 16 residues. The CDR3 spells CASSPNLGGMNTEAFF. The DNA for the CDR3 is TGTGCCAGCTCACCAAATTTGGGGGGGATGAACACTGAAGCTTTCTTT.

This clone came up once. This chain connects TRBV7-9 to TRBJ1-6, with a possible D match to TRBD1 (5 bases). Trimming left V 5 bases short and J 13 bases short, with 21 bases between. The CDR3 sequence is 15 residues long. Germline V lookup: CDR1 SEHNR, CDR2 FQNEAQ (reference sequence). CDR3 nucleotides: TGTGCCAGCAGCCGACCGGGGGTGCTGTCATTCCCCCTCCACTTT. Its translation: CASSRPGVLSFPLHF.

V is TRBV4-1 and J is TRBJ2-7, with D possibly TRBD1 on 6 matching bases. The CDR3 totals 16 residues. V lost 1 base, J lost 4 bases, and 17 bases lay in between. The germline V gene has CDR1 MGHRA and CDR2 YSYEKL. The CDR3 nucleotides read TGCGCCAGCAGCCAAGGTGTGGCAGGGGTGCTTTACGAGCAGTACTTC. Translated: CASSQGVAGVLYEQYF.

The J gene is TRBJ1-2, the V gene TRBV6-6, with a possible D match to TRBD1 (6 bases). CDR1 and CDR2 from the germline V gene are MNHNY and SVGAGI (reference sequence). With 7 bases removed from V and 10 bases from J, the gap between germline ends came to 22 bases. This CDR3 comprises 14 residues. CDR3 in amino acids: CASIRDILVHPYTF. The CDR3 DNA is TGTGCCAGCATAAGGGACATTTTAGTTCATCCCTACACCTTC.

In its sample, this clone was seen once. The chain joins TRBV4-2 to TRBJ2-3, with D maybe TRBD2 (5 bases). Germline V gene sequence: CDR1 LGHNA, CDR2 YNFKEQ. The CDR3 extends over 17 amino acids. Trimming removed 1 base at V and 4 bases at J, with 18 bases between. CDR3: CASSQGRYGQFADTQYF. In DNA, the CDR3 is TGTGCCAGCAGCCAAGGGAGGTATGGTCAGTTCGCAGATACGCAGTATTTT.

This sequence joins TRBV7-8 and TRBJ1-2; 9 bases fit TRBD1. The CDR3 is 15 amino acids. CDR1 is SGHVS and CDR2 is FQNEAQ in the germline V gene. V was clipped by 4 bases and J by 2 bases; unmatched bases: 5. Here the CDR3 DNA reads TGTGCCAGCAGCTCTAGGGACAGGGCCAACTATGGCTACACCTTC. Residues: CASSSRDRANYGYTF.

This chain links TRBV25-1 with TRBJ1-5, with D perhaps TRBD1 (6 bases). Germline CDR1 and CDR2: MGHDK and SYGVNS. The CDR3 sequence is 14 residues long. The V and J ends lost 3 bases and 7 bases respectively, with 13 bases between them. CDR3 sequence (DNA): TGTGCCAGCAGTGATGGGGGGGCTTTGCAGCCCCAGCATTTT. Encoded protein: CASSDGGALQPQHF.

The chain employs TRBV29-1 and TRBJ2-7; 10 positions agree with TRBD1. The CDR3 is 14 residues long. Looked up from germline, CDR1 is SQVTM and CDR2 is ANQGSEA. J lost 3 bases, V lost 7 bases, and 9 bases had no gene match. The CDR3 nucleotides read TGCAGCGCGACACGGACAGGGGGGTTCTACGAGCAGTACTTC. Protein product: CSATRTGGFYEQYF.

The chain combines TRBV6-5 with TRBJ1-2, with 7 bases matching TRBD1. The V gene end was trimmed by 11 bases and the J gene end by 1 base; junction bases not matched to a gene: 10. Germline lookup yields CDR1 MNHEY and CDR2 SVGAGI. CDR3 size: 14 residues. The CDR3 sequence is CAVRPGQNNYGYTF. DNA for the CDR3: TGTGCCGTTCGTCCGGGACAGAATAACTATGGCTACACCTTC.

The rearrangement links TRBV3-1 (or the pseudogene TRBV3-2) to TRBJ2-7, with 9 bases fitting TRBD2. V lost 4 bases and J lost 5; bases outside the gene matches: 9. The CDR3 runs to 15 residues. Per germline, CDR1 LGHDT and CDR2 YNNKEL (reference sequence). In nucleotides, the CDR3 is TGTGCCAGCAGCCTAGCTCCCGGGACTAGCAACGAGCAGTACTTC. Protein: CASSLAPGTSNEQYF.

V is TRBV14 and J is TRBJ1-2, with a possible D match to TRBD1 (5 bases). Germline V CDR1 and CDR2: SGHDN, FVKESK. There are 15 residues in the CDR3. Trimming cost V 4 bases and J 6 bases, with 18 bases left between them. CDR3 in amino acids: CASSPSGRVIHGYTF. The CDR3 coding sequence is TGTGCCAGCAGCCCCTCTGGCAGGGTAATACATGGCTACACCTTC.